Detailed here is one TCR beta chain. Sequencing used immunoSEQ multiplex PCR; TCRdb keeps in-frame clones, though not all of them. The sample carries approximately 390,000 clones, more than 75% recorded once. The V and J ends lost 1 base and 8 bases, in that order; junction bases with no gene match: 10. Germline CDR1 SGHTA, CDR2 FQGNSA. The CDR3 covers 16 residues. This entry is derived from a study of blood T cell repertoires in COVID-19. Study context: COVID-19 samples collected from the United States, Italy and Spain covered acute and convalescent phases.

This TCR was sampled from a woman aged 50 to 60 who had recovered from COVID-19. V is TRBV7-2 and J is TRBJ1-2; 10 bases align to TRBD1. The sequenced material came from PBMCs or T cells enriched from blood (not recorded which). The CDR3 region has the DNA TGTGCCAGCAGCTTAGGGGGACAGGGGCCTCCTTGGGGCTACACCTTC. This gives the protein CASSLGGQGPPWGYTF.